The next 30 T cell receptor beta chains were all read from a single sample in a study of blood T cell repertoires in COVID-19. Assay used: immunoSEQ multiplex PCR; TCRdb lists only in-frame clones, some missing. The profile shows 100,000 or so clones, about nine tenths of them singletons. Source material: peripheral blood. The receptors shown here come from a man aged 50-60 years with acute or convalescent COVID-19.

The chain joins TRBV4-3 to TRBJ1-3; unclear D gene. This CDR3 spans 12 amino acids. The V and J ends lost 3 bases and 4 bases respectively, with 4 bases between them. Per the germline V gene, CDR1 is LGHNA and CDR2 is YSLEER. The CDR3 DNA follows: TGCGCCAGCAGCCAGGAGGGAAACACCATATATTTT. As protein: CASSQEGNTIYF.

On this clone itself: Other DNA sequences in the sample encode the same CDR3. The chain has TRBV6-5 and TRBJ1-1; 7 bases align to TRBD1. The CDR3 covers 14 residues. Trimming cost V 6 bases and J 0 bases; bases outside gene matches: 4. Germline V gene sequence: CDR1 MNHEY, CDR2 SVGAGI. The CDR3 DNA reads TGTGCCAGCAGCCGGGACAGAGTGAACACTGAAGCTTTCTTT. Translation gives CASSRDRVNTEAFF.

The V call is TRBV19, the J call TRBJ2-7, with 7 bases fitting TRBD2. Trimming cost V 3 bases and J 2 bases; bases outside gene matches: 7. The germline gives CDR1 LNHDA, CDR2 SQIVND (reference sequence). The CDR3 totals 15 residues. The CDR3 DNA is TGTGCCAGTAGTATGCCAGGGAGGGACCCCTACGAGCAGTACTTC. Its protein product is CASSMPGRDPYEQYF. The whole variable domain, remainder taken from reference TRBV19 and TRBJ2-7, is DGGITQSPKYLFRKEGQNVTLSCEQNLNHDAMYWYRQDPGQGLRLIYYSQIVNDFQKGDIAEGYSVSREKKESFPLTVTSAQKNPTAFYLCASSMPGRDPYEQYFGPGTRLTVT.

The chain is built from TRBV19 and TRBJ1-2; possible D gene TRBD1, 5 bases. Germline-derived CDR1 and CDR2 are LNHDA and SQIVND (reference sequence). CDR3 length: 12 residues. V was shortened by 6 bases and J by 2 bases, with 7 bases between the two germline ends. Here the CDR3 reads CASRKGNYGYTF. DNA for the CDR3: TGTGCCAGTAGAAAGGGGAACTATGGCTACACCTTC.

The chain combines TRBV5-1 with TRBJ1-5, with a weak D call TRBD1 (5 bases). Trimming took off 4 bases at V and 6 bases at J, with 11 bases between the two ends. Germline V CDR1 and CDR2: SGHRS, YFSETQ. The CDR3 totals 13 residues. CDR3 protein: CASSDQGGQPQHF. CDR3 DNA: TGCGCCAGCAGCGACCAGGGTGGTCAGCCCCAGCATTTT.

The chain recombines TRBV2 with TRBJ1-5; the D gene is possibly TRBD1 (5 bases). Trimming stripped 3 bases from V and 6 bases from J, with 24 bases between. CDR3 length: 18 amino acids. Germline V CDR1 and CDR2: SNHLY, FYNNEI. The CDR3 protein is CASSDMNGGMLGGQPQHF. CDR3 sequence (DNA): TGTGCCAGCAGTGATATGAATGGGGGGATGCTCGGGGGTCAGCCCCAGCATTTT.

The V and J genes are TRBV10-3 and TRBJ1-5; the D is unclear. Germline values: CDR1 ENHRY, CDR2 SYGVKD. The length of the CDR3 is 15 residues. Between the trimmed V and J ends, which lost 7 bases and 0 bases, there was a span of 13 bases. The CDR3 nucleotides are TGTGCCATCACCATGGACGGGGATAGCAATCAGCCCCAGCATTTT. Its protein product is CAITMDGDSNQPQHF.

In nucleotides, the CDR3 is TGTGCCAGCAGTTTGTGGGGAGCGGGGTCTATCGCCGGGGAGCTGTTTTTT. Translating it yields CASSLWGAGSIAGELFF. The chain couples TRBV27 to TRBJ2-2, with 7 nucleotides matching TRBD2. The CDR3 runs 17 residues. V shed 3 bases, J shed 6 bases, and the junction held 13 bases outside the gene matches. CDR1 is MNHEY, CDR2 SMNVEV, per germline (reference sequence).

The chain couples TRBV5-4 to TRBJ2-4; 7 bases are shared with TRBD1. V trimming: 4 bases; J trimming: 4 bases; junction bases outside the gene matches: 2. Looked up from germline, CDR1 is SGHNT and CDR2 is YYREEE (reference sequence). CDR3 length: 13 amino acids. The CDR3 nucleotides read TGTGCCAGCAGCATACAGGGGAAAAACATTCAGTACTTC. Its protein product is CASSIQGKNIQYF.

The CDR3 DNA follows: TGTGCCTGGAGTGTATGGGGACAGGGGGCCCTACAAGAGACCCAGTACTTC. Protein: CAWSVWGQGALQETQYF. The rearrangement links TRBV30 to TRBJ2-5; 12 bases align to TRBD1. CDR3 length equals 17 residues. Germline assignment: CDR1 GTSNPN and CDR2 SVGIG (reference sequence). V lost 0 bases to trimming and J lost 2 bases; unmatched junction nucleotides: 7.

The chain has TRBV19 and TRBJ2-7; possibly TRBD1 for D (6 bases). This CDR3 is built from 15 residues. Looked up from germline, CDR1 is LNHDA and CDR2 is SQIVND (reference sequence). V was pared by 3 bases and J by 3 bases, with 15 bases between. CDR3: CASSIFMATGYEQYF. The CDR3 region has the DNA TGTGCCAGTAGTATCTTTATGGCGACAGGCTACGAGCAGTACTTC. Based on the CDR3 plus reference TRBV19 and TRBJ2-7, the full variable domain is DGGITQSPKYLFRKEGQNVTLSCEQNLNHDAMYWYRQDPGQGLRLIYYSQIVNDFQKGDIAEGYSVSREKKESFPLTVTSAQKNPTAFYLCASSIFMATGYEQYFGPGTRLTVT.

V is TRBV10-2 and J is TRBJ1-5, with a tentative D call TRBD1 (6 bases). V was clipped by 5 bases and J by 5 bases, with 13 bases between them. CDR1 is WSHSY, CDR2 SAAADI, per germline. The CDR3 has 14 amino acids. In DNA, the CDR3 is TGCGCCAGCAGTCCACAGGGTGTGGATCAGCCCCAGCATTTT. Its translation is CASSPQGVDQPQHF.

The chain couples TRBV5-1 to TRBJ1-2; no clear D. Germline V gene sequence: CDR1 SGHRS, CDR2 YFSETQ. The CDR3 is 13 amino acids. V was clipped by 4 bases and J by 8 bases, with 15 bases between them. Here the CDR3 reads CASSPEGVVGYTF. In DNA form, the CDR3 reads TGCGCCAGCAGCCCGGAGGGAGTAGTCGGCTACACCTTC. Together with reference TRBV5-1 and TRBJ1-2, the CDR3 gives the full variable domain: KAGVTQTPRYLIKTRGQQVTLSCSPISGHRSVSWYQQTPGQGLQFLFEYFSETQRNKGNFPGRFSGRQFSNSRSEMNVSTLELGDSALYLCASSPEGVVGYTFGSGTRLTVV.

The CDR3 spells CASSYTQLAGGHGEQFF. Written as DNA, the CDR3 is TGTGCCAGCAGTTACACACAACTAGCGGGGGGGCACGGTGAGCAGTTCTTC. The chain is built from TRBV6-2 or TRBV6-3 and TRBJ2-1; 13 nucleotides align to TRBD2. Germline V gene lookup returns CDR1 MNHEY and CDR2 SVGEGT. V was pared by 2 bases and J by 9 bases, with 10 bases of the junction left unmatched. The CDR3 runs 17 residues.

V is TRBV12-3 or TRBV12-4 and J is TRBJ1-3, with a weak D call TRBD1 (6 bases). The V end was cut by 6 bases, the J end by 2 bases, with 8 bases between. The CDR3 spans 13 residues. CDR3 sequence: CASRQGAGNTIYF. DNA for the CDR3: TGTGCCAGCAGACAGGGAGCTGGAAACACCATATATTTT.

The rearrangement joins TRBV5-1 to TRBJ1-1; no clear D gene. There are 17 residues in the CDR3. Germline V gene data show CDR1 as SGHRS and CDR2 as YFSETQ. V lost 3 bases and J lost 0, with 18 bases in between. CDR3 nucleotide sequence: TGCGCCAGCAGCTGGAGCGGAGGCGGGATTATGAACACTGAAGCTTTCTTT. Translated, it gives CASSWSGGGIMNTEAFF.

The chain's CDR3 is CATSRATGYEQYF. The CDR3 nucleotides read TGTGCCACCAGCAGAGCTACGGGGTACGAGCAGTACTTC. The chain has TRBV15 and TRBJ2-7; D might be TRBD2 (5 bases). Germline V CDR1 and CDR2: LNHNV, YYDKDF (reference sequence). V was trimmed by 1 base and J by 4 bases, leaving 8 bases between them. This CDR3 has 13 residues.

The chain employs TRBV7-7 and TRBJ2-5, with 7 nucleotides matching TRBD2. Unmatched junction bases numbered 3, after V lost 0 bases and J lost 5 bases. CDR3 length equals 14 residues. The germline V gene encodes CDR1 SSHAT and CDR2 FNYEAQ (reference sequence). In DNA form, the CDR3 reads TGTGCCAGCAGCTTAGCCGGACTAGGGGAGACCCAGTACTTC. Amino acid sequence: CASSLAGLGETQYF.

The CDR3 DNA is TGCGCCAGCAGCTCTGATAATGGCGGACAATTAGAGACAACCGGGGAGCTGTTTTTT. It translates to CASSSDNGGQLETTGELFF. The chain couples TRBV5-1 to TRBJ2-2; D is perhaps TRBD1 (5 bases). With 3 bases removed from V and 5 bases from J, the gap between germline ends came to 26 bases. There are 19 residues in the CDR3. CDR1 and CDR2 from the germline V gene are SGHRS and YFSETQ.

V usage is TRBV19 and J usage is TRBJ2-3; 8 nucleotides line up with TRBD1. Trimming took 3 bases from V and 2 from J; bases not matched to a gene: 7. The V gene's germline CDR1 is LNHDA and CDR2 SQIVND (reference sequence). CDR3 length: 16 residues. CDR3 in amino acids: CASSITRDRFTDTQYF. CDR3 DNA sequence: TGTGCCAGTAGTATTACCCGGGACAGGTTCACAGATACGCAGTATTTT.

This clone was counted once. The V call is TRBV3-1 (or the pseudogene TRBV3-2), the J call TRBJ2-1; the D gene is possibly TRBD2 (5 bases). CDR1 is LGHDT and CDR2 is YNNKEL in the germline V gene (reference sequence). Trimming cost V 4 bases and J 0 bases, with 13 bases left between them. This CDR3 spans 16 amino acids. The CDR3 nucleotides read TGTGCCAGCAGCCCCCCAACCCGGGGCTCCTACAATGAGCAGTTCTTC. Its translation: CASSPPTRGSYNEQFF.

CDR3 nucleotide sequence: TGTGCCAGCAGCATACTCGTGGGGGGTAACTACGAGCAGTACTTC. Its translation: CASSILVGGNYEQYF. The gene calls are TRBV28 and TRBJ2-7, with D tentatively TRBD2 (6 bases). V was trimmed by 6 bases and J by 3 bases, leaving 18 bases between them. Per the germline V gene, CDR1 is MDHEN and CDR2 is SYDVKM. The CDR3 has 15 amino acids.

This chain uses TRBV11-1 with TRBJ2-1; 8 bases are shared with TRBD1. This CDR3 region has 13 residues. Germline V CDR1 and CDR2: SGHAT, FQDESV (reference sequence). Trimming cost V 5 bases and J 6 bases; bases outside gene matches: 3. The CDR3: CASSRQGTNEQFF. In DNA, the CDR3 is TGTGCCAGCAGCAGACAGGGGACCAATGAGCAGTTCTTC.

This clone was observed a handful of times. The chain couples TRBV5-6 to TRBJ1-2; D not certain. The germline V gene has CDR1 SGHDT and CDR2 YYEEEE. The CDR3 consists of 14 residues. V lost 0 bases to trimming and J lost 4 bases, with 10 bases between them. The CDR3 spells CASSLVGRFYGYTF. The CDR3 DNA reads TGTGCCAGCAGCTTGGTTGGTCGGTTCTATGGCTACACCTTC.

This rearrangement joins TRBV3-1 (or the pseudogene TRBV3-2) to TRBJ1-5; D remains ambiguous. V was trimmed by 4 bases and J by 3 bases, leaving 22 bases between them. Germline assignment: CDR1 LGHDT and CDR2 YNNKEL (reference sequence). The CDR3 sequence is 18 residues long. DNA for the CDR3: TGTGCCAGCAGCCCCTTCCATACTGCCCGGGGTACCAATCAGCCCCAGCATTTT. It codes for CASSPFHTARGTNQPQHF.

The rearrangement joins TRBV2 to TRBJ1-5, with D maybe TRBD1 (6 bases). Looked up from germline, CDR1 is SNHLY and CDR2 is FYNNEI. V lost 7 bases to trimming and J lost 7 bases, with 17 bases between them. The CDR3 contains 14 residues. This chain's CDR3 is CASKPDQGSQPQHF. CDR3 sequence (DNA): TGTGCCAGCAAACCCGACCAGGGGTCCCAGCCCCAGCATTTT.

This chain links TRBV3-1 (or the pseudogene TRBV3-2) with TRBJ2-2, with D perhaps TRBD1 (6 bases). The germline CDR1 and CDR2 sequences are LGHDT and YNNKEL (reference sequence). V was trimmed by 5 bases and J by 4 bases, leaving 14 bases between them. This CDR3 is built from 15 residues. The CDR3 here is CASSYLQGSTGELFF. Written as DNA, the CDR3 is TGTGCCAGCAGCTATTTACAGGGTAGCACCGGGGAGCTGTTTTTT.

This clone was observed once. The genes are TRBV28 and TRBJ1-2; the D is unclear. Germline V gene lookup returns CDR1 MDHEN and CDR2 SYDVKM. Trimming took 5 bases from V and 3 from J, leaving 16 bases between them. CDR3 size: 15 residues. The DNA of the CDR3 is TGTGCCAGCAGTACCCCAACTAGGGCGGACTATGGCTACACCTTC. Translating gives CASSTPTRADYGYTF.

For the CDR3, the DNA is TGTGCCAGCGAACTTCGACAGGGAAAAGGCTACACCTTC. The encoded protein is CASELRQGKGYTF. The chain has TRBV3-1 (or the pseudogene TRBV3-2) and TRBJ1-2; the match to TRBD1 covers 7 bases. The V and J ends lost 8 bases and 8 bases, in that order; junction bases with no gene match: 11. Germline V CDR1 and CDR2: LGHDT, YNNKEL (reference sequence). The CDR3 spans 13 residues.

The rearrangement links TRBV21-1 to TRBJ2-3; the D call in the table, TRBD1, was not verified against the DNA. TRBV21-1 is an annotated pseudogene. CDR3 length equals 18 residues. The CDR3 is CASSKEWGASGATDTQYF. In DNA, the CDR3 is TGTGCCAGCAGCAAAGAGTGGGGCGCGTCAGGGGCCACAGATACGCAGTATTTT.